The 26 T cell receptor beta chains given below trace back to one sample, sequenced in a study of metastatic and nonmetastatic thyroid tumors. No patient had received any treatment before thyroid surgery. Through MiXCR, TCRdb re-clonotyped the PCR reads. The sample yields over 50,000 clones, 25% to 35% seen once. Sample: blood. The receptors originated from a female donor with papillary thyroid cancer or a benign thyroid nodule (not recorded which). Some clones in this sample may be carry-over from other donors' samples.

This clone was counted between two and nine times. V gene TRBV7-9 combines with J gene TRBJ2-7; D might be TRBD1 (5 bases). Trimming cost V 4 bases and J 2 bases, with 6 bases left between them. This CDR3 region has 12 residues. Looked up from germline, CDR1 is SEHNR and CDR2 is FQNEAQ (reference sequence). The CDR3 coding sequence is TGTGCCAGCAGCTCCAGGGCCTACGAGCAGTACTTC. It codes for CASSSRAYEQYF. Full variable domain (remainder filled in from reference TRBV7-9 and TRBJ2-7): DTGVSQNPRHKITKRGQNVTFRCDPISEHNRLYWYRQTLGQGPEFLTYFQNEAQLEKSRLLSDRFSAERPKGSFSTLEIQRTEQGDSAMYLCASSSRAYEQYFGPGTRLTVT.

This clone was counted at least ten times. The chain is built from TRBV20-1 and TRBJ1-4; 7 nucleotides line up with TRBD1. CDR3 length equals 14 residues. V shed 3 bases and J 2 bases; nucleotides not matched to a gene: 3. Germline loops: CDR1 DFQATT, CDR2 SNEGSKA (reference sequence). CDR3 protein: CSARQGGTNEKLFF. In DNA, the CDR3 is TGCAGTGCTAGGCAGGGGGGCACTAATGAAAAACTGTTTTTT.

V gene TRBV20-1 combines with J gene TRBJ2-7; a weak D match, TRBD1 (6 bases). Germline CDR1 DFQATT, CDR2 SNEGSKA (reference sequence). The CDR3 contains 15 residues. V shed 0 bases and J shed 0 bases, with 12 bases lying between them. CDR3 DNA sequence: TGCAGTGCTAGAGACCCCGACAGGAGCTCCTACGAGCAGTACTTC. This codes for CSARDPDRSSYEQYF.

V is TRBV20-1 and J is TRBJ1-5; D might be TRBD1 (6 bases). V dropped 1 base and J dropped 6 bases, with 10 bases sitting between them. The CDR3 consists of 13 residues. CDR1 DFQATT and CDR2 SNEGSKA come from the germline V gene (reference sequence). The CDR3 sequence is CSARGDNLQPQHF. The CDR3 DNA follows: TGCAGTGCTAGAGGGGACAATCTTCAGCCCCAGCATTTT.

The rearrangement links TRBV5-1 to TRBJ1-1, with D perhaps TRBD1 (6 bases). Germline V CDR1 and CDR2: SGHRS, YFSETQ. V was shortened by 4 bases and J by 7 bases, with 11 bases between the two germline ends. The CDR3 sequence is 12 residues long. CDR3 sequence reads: CASSNEGVEAFF. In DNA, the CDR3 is TGCGCCAGCAGCAATGAGGGGGTTGAAGCTTTCTTT. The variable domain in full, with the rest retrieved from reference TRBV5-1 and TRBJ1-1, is KAGVTQTPRYLIKTRGQQVTLSCSPISGHRSVSWYQQTPGQGLQFLFEYFSETQRNKGNFPGRFSGRQFSNSRSEMNVSTLELGDSALYLCASSNEGVEAFFGQGTRLTVV.

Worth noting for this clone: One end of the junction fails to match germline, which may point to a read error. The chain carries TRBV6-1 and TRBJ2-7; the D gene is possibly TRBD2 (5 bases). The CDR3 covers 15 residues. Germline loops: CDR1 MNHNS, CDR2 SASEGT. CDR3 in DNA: TGTGCCCGCAGTCCGACTAATTTAAGGGACTACGAGCAGTACTTC. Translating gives CARSPTNLRDYEQYF.

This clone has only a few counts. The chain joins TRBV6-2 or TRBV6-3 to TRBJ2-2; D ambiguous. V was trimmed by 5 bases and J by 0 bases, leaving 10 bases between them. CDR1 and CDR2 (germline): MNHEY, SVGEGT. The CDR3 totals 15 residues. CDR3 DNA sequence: TGTGCCAGCAGTCCATCGGACCCGAACACCGGGGAGCTGTTTTTT. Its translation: CASSPSDPNTGELFF.

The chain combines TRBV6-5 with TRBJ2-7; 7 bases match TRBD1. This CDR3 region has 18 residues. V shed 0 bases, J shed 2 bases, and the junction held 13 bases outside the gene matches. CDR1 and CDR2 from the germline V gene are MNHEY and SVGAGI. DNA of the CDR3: TGTGCCAGCAGTTACTCCCCGACAGGGCTGACTTTCACCTACGAGCAGTACTTC. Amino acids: CASSYSPTGLTFTYEQYF.

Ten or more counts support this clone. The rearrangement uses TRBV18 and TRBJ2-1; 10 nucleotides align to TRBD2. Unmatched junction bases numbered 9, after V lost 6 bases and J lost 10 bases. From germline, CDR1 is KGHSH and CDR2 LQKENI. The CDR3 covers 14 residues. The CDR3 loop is CASSQLAGVGEQFF. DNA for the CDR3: TGTGCCAGCTCTCAGCTAGCGGGAGTTGGGGAGCAGTTCTTC.

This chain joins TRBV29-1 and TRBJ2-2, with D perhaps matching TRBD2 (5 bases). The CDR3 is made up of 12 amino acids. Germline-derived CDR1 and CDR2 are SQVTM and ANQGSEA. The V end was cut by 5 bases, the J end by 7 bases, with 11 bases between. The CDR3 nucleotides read TGCAGCGTTAAGGAGGCGGGCGGGGAGCTGTTTTTT. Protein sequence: CSVKEAGGELFF.

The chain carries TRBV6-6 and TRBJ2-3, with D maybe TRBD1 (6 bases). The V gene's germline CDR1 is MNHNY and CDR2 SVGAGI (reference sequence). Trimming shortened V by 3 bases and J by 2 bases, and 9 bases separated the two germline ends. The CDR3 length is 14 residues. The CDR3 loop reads CASSYDRLTDTQYF. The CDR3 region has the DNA TGTGCCAGCAGTTATGACAGGCTCACAGATACGCAGTATTTT.

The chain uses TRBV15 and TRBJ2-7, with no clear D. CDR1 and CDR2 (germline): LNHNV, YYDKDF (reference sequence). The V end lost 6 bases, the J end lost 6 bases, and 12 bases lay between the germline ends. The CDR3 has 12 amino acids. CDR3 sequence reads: CATSKGIGEQYF. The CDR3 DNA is TGTGCCACCAGTAAAGGGATCGGCGAGCAGTACTTC.

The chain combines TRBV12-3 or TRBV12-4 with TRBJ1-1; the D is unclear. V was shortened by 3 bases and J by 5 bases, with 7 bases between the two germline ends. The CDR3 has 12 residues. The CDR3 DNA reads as TGTGCCAGCAGTTTTGTAGGAACTGAAGCTTTCTTT. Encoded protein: CASSFVGTEAFF.

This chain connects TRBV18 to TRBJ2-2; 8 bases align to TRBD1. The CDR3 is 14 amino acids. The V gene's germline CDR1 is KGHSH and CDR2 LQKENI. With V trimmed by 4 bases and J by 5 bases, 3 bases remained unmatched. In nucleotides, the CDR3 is TGTGCCAGCTCACGACGGACAGGGACCGGGGAGCTGTTTTTT. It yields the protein CASSRRTGTGELFF.

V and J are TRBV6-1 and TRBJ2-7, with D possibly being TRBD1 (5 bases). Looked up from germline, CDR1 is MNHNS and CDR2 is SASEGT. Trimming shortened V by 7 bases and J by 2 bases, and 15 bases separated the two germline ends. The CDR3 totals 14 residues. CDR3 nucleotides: TGTGCCAGCAAAACCCAGGGAAATACCTACGAGCAGTACTTC. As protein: CASKTQGNTYEQYF.

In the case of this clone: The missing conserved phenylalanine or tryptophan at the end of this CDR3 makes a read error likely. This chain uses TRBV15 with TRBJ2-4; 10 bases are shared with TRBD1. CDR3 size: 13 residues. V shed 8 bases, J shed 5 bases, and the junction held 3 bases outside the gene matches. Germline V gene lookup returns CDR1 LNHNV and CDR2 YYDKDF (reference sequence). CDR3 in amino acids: CATGGTGENIQYL. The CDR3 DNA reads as TGTGCCACCGGCGGGACAGGGGAAAACATTCAGTACCTC.

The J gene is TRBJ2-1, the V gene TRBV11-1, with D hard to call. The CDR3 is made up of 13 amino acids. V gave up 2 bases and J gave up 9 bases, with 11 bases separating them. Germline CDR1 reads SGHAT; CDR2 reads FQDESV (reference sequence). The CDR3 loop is CASSLRPDGEQFF. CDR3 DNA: TGTGCCAGCAGCTTAAGGCCCGACGGTGAGCAGTTCTTC. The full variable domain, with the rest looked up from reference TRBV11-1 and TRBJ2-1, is EAEVAQSPRYKITEKSQAVAFWCDPISGHATLYWYRQILGQGPELLVQFQDESVVDDSQLPKDRFSAERLKGVDSTLKIQPAELGDSAMYLCASSLRPDGEQFFGPGTRLTVL.

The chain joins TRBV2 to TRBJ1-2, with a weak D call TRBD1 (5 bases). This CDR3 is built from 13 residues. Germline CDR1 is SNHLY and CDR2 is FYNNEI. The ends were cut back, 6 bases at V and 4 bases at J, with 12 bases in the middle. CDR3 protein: CASRDNRIYGYTF. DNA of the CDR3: TGTGCCAGCAGGGACAACAGAATCTATGGCTACACCTTC.

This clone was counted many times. The CDR3 reads CASSLGGNTEAFF. DNA for the CDR3: TGTGCCAGCAGTTTGGGGGGGAACACTGAAGCTTTCTTT. The rearrangement links TRBV12-3 or TRBV12-4 to TRBJ1-1; D is possibly TRBD1 (5 bases). The ends were cut back, 3 bases at V and 1 base at J, with 6 bases in the middle. The length of the CDR3 is 13 residues.

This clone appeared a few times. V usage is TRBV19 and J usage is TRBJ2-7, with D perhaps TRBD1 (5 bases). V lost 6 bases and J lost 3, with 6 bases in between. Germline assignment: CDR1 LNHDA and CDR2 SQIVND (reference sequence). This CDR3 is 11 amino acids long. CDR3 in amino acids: CASSQGYEQYF. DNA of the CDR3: TGTGCCAGTAGCCAGGGCTACGAGCAGTACTTC.

The CDR3 DNA reads as TGTGCCACCAGGGAAGCGTACGGACTCTACGAGCAGTACTTC. It specifies CATREAYGLYEQYF. The chain is built from TRBV24-1 and TRBJ2-7, with D maybe TRBD2 (5 bases). Germline CDR1 is KGHDR and CDR2 is SFDVKD. Trimming stripped 7 bases from V and 3 bases from J, with 15 bases between. The CDR3 covers 14 residues.

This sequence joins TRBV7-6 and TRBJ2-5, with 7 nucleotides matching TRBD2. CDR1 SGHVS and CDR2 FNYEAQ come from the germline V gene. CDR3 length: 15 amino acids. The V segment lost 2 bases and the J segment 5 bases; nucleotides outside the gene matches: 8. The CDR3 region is CASSLYGGGAETQYF. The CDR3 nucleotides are TGTGCCAGCAGCTTATATGGGGGAGGGGCGGAGACCCAGTACTTC.

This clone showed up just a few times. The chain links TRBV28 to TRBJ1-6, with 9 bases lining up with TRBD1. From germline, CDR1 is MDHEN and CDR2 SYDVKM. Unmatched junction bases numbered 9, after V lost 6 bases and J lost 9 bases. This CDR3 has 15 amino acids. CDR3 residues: CASSPGDRVASPLHF. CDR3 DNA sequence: TGTGCCAGCAGCCCCGGGGACAGGGTGGCTTCACCCCTCCACTTT.

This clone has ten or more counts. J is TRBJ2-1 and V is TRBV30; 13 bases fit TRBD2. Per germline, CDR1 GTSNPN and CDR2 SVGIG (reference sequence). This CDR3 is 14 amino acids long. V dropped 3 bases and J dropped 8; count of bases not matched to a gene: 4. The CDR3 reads CAWSRLAGGYEQFF. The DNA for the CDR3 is TGTGCCTGGAGCCGACTAGCGGGAGGCTATGAGCAGTTCTTC.

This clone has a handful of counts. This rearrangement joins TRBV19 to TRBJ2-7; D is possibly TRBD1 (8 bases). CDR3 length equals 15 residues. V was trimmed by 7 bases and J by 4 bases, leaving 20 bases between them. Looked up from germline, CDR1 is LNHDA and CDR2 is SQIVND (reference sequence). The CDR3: CASITGGGVRYEQYF. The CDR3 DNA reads TGTGCCAGTATCACAGGGGGGGGAGTGAGGTACGAGCAGTACTTC.

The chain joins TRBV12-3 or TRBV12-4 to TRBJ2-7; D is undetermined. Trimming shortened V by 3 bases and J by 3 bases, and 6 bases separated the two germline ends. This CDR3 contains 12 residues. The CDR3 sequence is CASSFGDYEQYF. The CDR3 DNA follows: TGTGCCAGCAGTTTCGGCGACTACGAGCAGTACTTC.